This T cell receptor beta chain was sequenced during a study of blood T cell repertoires in COVID-19 (dated by TCRdb to about 2020). For the wider study: Samples from collaborators originated in the United States, Italy and Spain and spanned both the acute and convalescent phases of COVID-19. The material from the prospective study consisted of cDNA or gDNA derived from T cells, B-cell-depleted T cells, or PBMCs. The dataset comprised deeply sampled blood TCRbeta repertoires from subjects exposed to, actively infected with, or recovered from COVID-19. The repertoires were released in a freely available public database meant as a resource for research on the immune response to SARS-CoV-2. Samples were obtained from the ongoing ImmuneRACE study (first 160 participants) and from about 1,300 subjects provided by 6 global collaborators. Sample metadata almost always included a de-identified subject ID, COVID-19 status, age in years and sex. Where available, HLA class I and class II types were taken from metadata supplied by the sample provider and were not determined by assay-based typing.

What the authors observed across the whole study: Clinical and demographic metadata were provided uncurated, with the amount varying by source and participant.

Clipping removes 4 bases from V and 2 bases from J, with 5 as the unmatched junction base count. CDR1 and CDR2 (LGHNA, YNFKEQ) derive from the germline V gene. The CDR3 holds 15 amino acids from the cysteine to the phenylalanine. The kept DNA is CDR3 alone, 45 bases in frame from the first base. The collaborating institutions used their own protocols to collect whole blood in K2EDTA tubes. For TCRbeta analysis, collaborators shipped samples as frozen whole blood, isolated PBMCs, or DNA extracted from either of those sample types. The immunoSEQ Assay, a bias-controlled multiplex PCR, was used to amplify TCRbeta CDR3 regions from genomic DNA. The study's processing was this. Within the assay, amplification of reference gene primers was used to estimate how many nucleated cells each sample contained. To quantify the absolute abundance of each unique TCRbeta CDR3 rearrangement, sequence reads were collapsed and filtered. For each sample, productive Simpson clonality was calculated by taking the square root of Simpson's diversity index across productive rearrangements. TCRdb obtained this table from immuneACCESS and retained in-frame rearrangements with V and J assigned. These tables miss some clones; where compared with another copy, unresolved V genes account for less than half of the shortfall, and the remainder is unexplained. V, J and clone size derive from that table, while D and trimming were established from the DNA sequence. Across this sample there are 380,000 or so clones, with 70% to 90% seen only once. Together, the top ten hold 1.2% of the sample.

This clone was observed once. The specificity of this receptor is unknown. Within one base of it there is no much larger clone, and no base qualities were kept. The sequenced material came from peripheral blood. The rearranged chain carries TRBV4-2 and TRBJ2-1; 7 nucleotides in the junction match TRBD2. The TCR comes from a man aged 35-49 years with acute or convalescent COVID-19. The DNA is as follows: TGTGCCAGCAGCCCAGGACTAGGGGCCTACAATGAGCAGTTCTTC. This gives the protein CASSPGLGAYNEQFF.